The next 10 T cell receptor beta chains were all read from a single sample in a study of type 1 regulatory T cells. MiXCR, applied by TCRdb to the reads, yields one record per CDR3 protein. The sample lists approximately 100,000 distinct CDR3 sequences; 25% to 40% were seen once. Sample: CD4+ T cells, either the whole sample or a sorted fraction (not recorded which). The origin of the receptors is a human donor in good health.

V and J are TRBV7-9 and TRBJ2-7; D might be TRBD1 (6 bases). This CDR3 is built from 14 residues. Germline V gene sequence: CDR1 SEHNR, CDR2 FQNEAQ (reference sequence). Trimming removed 4 bases from V and 2 bases from J, with 12 bases in between. CDR3 nucleotides: TGTGCCAGCAGCTCAGACAGGTTACCCTACGAGCAGTACTTC. Amino acids: CASSSDRLPYEQYF. Variable domain in full (rest from reference TRBV7-9 and TRBJ2-7): DTGVSQNPRHKITKRGQNVTFRCDPISEHNRLYWYRQTLGQGPEFLTYFQNEAQLEKSRLLSDRFSAERPKGSFSTLEIQRTEQGDSAMYLCASSSDRLPYEQYFGPGTRLTVT.

The CDR3 nucleotides read TGTGCCAGTAGTATAGACGGCAGAGGGGCGGGACTTTCCTACAATGAGCAGTTCTTC. Its protein is CASSIDGRGAGLSYNEQFF. The V and J genes are TRBV19 and TRBJ2-1, with a weak D call TRBD2 (6 bases). CDR1 is LNHDA, CDR2 SQIVND, per germline (reference sequence). This CDR3 is built from 19 residues. The ends were cut back, 0 bases at V and 1 base at J, with 19 bases in the middle.

The V gene is TRBV19, the J gene TRBJ2-7; perhaps D is TRBD1 or TRBD2 (5 bases each). In germline, CDR1 is LNHDA, CDR2 SQIVND (reference sequence). This CDR3 comprises 14 residues. V was cut by 0 bases and J by 0 bases, with 6 bases left in between. CDR3 sequence reads: CASSIDGGSYEQYF. CDR3 coding DNA: TGTGCCAGTAGTATAGATGGGGGCTCCTACGAGCAGTACTTC.

This clonotype has only a few counts. The rearrangement joins TRBV7-6 to TRBJ1-1; possible D gene TRBD1, 5 bases. The CDR3 is made up of 12 amino acids. Germline loops: CDR1 SGHVS, CDR2 FNYEAQ. Trimming took off 3 bases at V and 6 bases at J, with 8 bases between the two ends. CDR3 DNA: TGTGCCAGCAGCTTTTGGGGCGCTGAAGCTTTCTTT. Translated, it gives CASSFWGAEAFF.

The genes are TRBV28 and TRBJ2-7, with D perhaps matching TRBD1 or TRBD2 (5 bases each). This CDR3 contains 13 residues. Between the trimmed V and J ends, which lost 6 bases and 0 bases, there was a span of 9 bases. Per the germline V gene, CDR1 is MDHEN and CDR2 is SYDVKM. The DNA for the CDR3 is TGTGCCAGCAGATCCGGGACCTCCTACGAGCAGTACTTC. This codes for CASRSGTSYEQYF.

This clonotype was counted a few times. The chain is built from TRBV20-1 and TRBJ2-7, with 10 positions matching TRBD2. V shed 0 bases, J shed 6 bases, and the junction held 5 bases outside the gene matches. This CDR3 has 14 amino acids. In germline, CDR1 is DFQATT, CDR2 SNEGSKA (reference sequence). The CDR3 DNA reads as TGCAGTGCTAGAGAGCCTAGCGGGAGTCGCGAGCAGTACTTC. The encoded protein is CSAREPSGSREQYF.

In its sample, this clonotype was seen once. V is TRBV28 and J is TRBJ1-4; 9 nucleotides align to TRBD1. This CDR3 spans 16 amino acids. V was pared by 4 bases and J by 7 bases, with 10 bases of the junction left unmatched. Germline CDR1 and CDR2: MDHEN and SYDVKM. This chain's CDR3 is CASSYVPGQGSEKLFF. The CDR3 DNA sequence: TGTGCCAGCAGTTATGTCCCGGGACAGGGTTCTGAAAAACTGTTTTTT.

This chain joins TRBV5-1 and TRBJ1-2; D perhaps matches TRBD1 (5 bases). Trimming pared 0 bases from V and 1 base from J, leaving 10 bases between. The CDR3 consists of 15 residues. The germline V gene encodes CDR1 SGHRS and CDR2 YFSETQ. CDR3 region: CASSLATGGNYGYTF. CDR3 DNA sequence: TGCGCCAGCAGCTTGGCCACAGGTGGTAACTATGGCTACACCTTC.

Note on this clonotype: This may come from a read error, since a much larger clone is one base off. The chain uses TRBV29-1 and TRBJ2-1; D possibly corresponds to TRBD1 (6 bases). V was clipped by 7 bases and J by 1 base, with 14 bases between them. The CDR3 is 14 residues long. Germline V CDR1 and CDR2: SQVTM, ANQGSEA. CDR3 bases: TGCAGCGCCTGGGACATCATATCCTACAATGAGCAGTTCTTC. Its translation is CSAWDIISYNEQFF.

There are a few counts of this clonotype. The chain recombines TRBV5-1 with TRBJ2-3; D gene unclear. The CDR3 loop spans 15 amino acids. Germline V lookup: CDR1 SGHRS, CDR2 YFSETQ. V was cut by 3 bases and J by 3 bases, with 14 bases left in between. CDR3 coding DNA: TGCGCCAGCAGCTCCACTGTAGAGTTAACAGATACGCAGTATTTT. Its translation is CASSSTVELTDTQYF.